This T cell receptor beta chain is from a study of shared clonotypes between healthy human individuals. Overall study results and limits: Clonotypes which were not shared had lower generation probabilities than clonotypes that all four donors shared. Several donors held about 5% of naive CD4 clonotypes in common.

It was into CD45RA+ naive and CD45RA-negative memory subsets that the CD4+ cells were split. Note on this clone: Antigen unknown.

This table comes from immunoSEQ multiplex PCR, and its TCRdb copy is limited to in-frame clones, with some not included. Here the sample spans over 700,000 clones, around 70% being singletons. Specimen: memory CD4+ T cells sorted from blood. Regarding subset: CD45RA-negative fraction. This TCR was recovered from a woman in her thirties in good health.

DNA for the CDR3: TGTGCCAGCAGCTTAGCAGGCCAAATACGTACCACTGAAGCTTTCTTT. This gives the protein CASSLAGQIRTTEAFF. The chain is built from TRBV7-8 and TRBJ1-1; D is uncertain. The CDR3 is made up of 16 amino acids. Germline V gene lookup returns CDR1 SGHVS and CDR2 FQNEAQ. V was clipped by 0 bases and J by 4 bases, with 15 bases between them. Supplemented by reference TRBV7-8 and TRBJ1-1, the full variable domain reads GAGVSQSPRYKVAKRGQDVALRCDPISGHVSLFWYQQALGQGPEFLTYFQNEAQLDKSGLPSDRFFAERPEGSVSTLKIQRTQQEDSAVYLCASSLAGQIRTTEAFFGQGTRLTVV.